This T cell receptor (beta chain) is drawn from a study of T-cell reconstitution after alpha-beta-depleted transplantation in children. Points from the study as a whole: In some patients, recipient T cells and intrathymic progenitors surviving conditioning explained high day-60 diversity. One year after transplant, T-cell counts and diversity came mostly from newly produced T cells. Alpha-beta T cells present about two months after transplant were reported to originate from several hundred expanded graft clones.

Preparing the TCRbeta library involved the use of unique molecular identifiers. In TCRdb, the PCR reads were re-called with MiXCR into one record per CDR3 protein. The data show over 150,000 distinct CDR3 sequences, roughly 7.1% seen once. In this sample, this clonotype turned up many times. Its antigen is unidentified. CDR3 length: 14 residues. V lost 3 bases to trimming and J lost 1 base, with 12 bases between them. Germline V CDR1 and CDR2: DFQATT, SNEGSKA (reference sequence). J is TRBJ1-2 and V is TRBV20-1; weak D call: TRBD1 (6 bases). This clonotype was sampled from a boy aged 2-15 years with acute lymphoblastic leukemia, due to receive a stem cell transplant. The material sequenced was PBMCs, taken before TCRalphabeta/CD19-depleted stem cell transplant. This chain's CDR3 is CSARIQGFNYGYTF. DNA for the CDR3: TGCAGTGCTAGGATACAGGGTTTTAACTATGGCTACACCTTC.